This record looks at one T cell receptor (beta chain) sequence and its context. Its antigen remains unidentified. This sample is drawn from a study of shared clonotypes between healthy human individuals. General study results and limits: Approximately 5% of naive CD4 clonotypes were shared across a few donors.

Sequencing was performed with immunoSEQ multiplex PCR; in TCRdb, only in-frame clones are kept and a portion is missing. Here the sample spans some 1.4 million clones, roughly 96% being singletons. V was pared by 5 bases and J by 5 bases, with 8 bases of the junction left unmatched. The CDR3 has 14 amino acids. The germline gives CDR1 MDHEN, CDR2 SYDVKM. The TCR sequence derives from a young man in good health. Specimen: naive CD4+ T cells sorted from blood. The subset is: CD45RA+ positively selected. This chain joins TRBV28 and TRBJ2-5; 7 bases align to TRBD2. CDR3 DNA: TGTGCCAGCAGTCCGGGATCAGCGGGGGAGACCCAGTACTTC. Translation: CASSPGSAGETQYF.